The 20 T cell receptor beta chains below all came from one sample that was sequenced in a study of vaccination and CD4 T cells after COVID-19. Indicated treatment: roughly 10-day PBMC culture with coronavirus spike peptide pools or control peptides (ViraFEST assay). Cultured CD4+ T cell DNA underwent sequencing with the Oncomine TCR Beta short-read assay. MiXCR, run by TCRdb on the PCR reads, gives a single entry per CDR3 protein. The sample has around 20,000 distinct CDR3 sequences; 44% are singletons. Their antigens remain unidentified. The sequenced sample was CD4+ T cells from blood, cultured in vitro, obtained before SARS-CoV-2 vaccination. These receptors came from a human donor who had recovered from COVID-19.

This clonotype came up a few times. The chain couples TRBV6-2 or TRBV6-3 to TRBJ1-5; 11 nucleotides align to TRBD1. CDR1 MNHEY and CDR2 SVGEGT come from the germline V gene. The V and J ends lost 6 bases and 6 bases, in that order; junction bases with no gene match: 1. The length of the CDR3 is 13 residues. For the CDR3, the DNA is TGTGCCAGCAGGGACAGGGGGCTTCAGCCCCAGCATTTT. It encodes CASRDRGLQPQHF.

Here the CDR3 DNA reads TGCAGTGCTAGCCCCGGGACAGGGGTGTCGGATACGCAGTATTTT. Protein product: CSASPGTGVSDTQYF. The chain has TRBV20-1 and TRBJ2-3; TRBD1 agrees at 10 bases. Germline-derived CDR1 and CDR2 are DFQATT and SNEGSKA (reference sequence). With 3 bases clipped from V and 6 bases from J, the junction kept 9 bases outside the gene matches. The CDR3 consists of 15 residues.

The rearrangement links TRBV5-4 to TRBJ1-6; D is unresolved. The CDR3 is 14 amino acids. Germline V gives CDR1 SGHNT, CDR2 YYREEE (reference sequence). The V end was cut by 4 bases, the J end by 5 bases, with 10 bases between. Here the CDR3 DNA reads TGTGCCAGCAGCGTGGACGCCCATAATTCACCCCTCCACTTT. This translates into CASSVDAHNSPLHF.

This clonotype came up once. The gene calls are TRBV29-1 and TRBJ2-7; the D gene is possibly TRBD1 (5 bases). Germline V CDR1 and CDR2: SQVTM, ANQGSEA. The CDR3 is made up of 14 amino acids. Trimming cost V 0 bases and J 6 bases, with 15 bases left between them. The CDR3 DNA reads TGCAGCGTTGAAGATCAGGGCAGAAACGCCGAGCAGTACTTC. The encoded protein is CSVEDQGRNAEQYF.

This clonotype was seen a few times. This sequence joins TRBV7-8 and TRBJ1-1; no clear D. Germline values: CDR1 SGHVS, CDR2 FQNEAQ. Trimming took off 8 bases at V and 1 base at J, with 11 bases between the two ends. The CDR3 is 13 amino acids. CDR3 in DNA: TGTGCCAGCGGAAGAATGACGAACACTGAAGCTTTCTTT. Its protein product is CASGRMTNTEAFF.

V is TRBV30 and J is TRBJ2-1, with D unclear. Trimming took off 0 bases at V and 5 bases at J, with 14 bases between the two ends. The CDR3 spans 15 residues. Looked up from germline, CDR1 is GTSNPN and CDR2 is SVGIG (reference sequence). The CDR3 nucleotides are TGTGCCTGGAGTGTAGAGTTTCAAGATAACAATGAGCAGTTCTTC. It yields the protein CAWSVEFQDNNEQFF.

As DNA, the CDR3 is TGCAGTGCCGTGACCGGGACAGGACGACCCTCTGGAAACACCATATATTTT. It translates to CSAVTGTGRPSGNTIYF. The V and J genes are TRBV20-1 and TRBJ1-3; TRBD1 matches 8 bases. The ends lost 6 bases at V and 0 bases at J; junction bases unmatched: 13. This CDR3 spans 17 amino acids. Germline loops: CDR1 DFQATT, CDR2 SNEGSKA (reference sequence).

This chain links TRBV28 with TRBJ1-1; D ambiguous. Trimming stripped 8 bases from V and 1 base from J, with 17 bases between. Germline CDR1 reads MDHEN; CDR2 reads SYDVKM. The CDR3 has 15 amino acids. The CDR3 bases are TGTGCCAGCTCTACCTCTGATCCAGGGAACACTGAAGCTTTCTTT. Translated: CASSTSDPGNTEAFF.

Written as DNA, the CDR3 is TGTGCCAGCAGCTTGGGAAGCAATGAGCAGTTCTTC. Protein product: CASSLGSNEQFF. The chain uses TRBV7-6 and TRBJ2-1, with D unresolved. The CDR3 has 12 residues. V was pared by 3 bases and J by 6 bases, with 6 bases between. Looked up from germline, CDR1 is SGHVS and CDR2 is FNYEAQ.

By sample fraction, this clonotype is medium-sized. This chain links TRBV29-1 with TRBJ2-7, with 7 nucleotides matching TRBD2. The CDR3 has 13 amino acids. Germline V lookup: CDR1 SQVTM, CDR2 ANQGSEA. V shed 6 bases and J 6 bases; nucleotides not matched to a gene: 11. CDR3 loop: CSVNSAGVGEQYF. The CDR3 DNA sequence: TGCAGCGTCAACAGCGCGGGAGTCGGCGAGCAGTACTTC.

This clonotype was counted a few times. V is TRBV19 and J is TRBJ1-2; maybe TRBD1 (5 bases). Trimming cost V 1 base and J 8 bases, with 14 bases left between them. There are 14 residues in the CDR3. Germline CDR1 and CDR2: LNHDA and SQIVND (reference sequence). The CDR3: CASSIVGATQGYTF. DNA for the CDR3: TGTGCCAGTAGTATAGTCGGGGCCACGCAAGGCTACACCTTC. Full variable domain (rest looked up from reference TRBV19 and TRBJ1-2): DGGITQSPKYLFRKEGQNVTLSCEQNLNHDAMYWYRQDPGQGLRLIYYSQIVNDFQKGDIAEGYSVSREKKESFPLTVTSAQKNPTAFYLCASSIVGATQGYTFGSGTRLTVV.

This clonotype was observed a few times. The chain recombines TRBV20-1 with TRBJ1-2; maybe TRBD1 (5 bases). With 4 bases removed from V and 0 bases from J, the gap between germline ends came to 9 bases. Germline V gene sequence: CDR1 DFQATT, CDR2 SNEGSKA (reference sequence). The CDR3 sequence is 13 residues long. CDR3 coding DNA: TGCAGTGCTAAGGACAAACCTAACTATGGCTACACCTTC. It is translated as CSAKDKPNYGYTF.

This clonotype appeared a single time. The rearrangement links TRBV11-3 to TRBJ2-7; D not resolved. Germline CDR1 SGHNT, CDR2 YENEEA. The length of the CDR3 is 14 residues. V lost 2 bases and J lost 1, with 9 bases in between. The CDR3 coding sequence is TGTGCCAGCAGCTTAACGGGCCAGTCCTACGAGCAGTACTTC. Amino acid sequence: CASSLTGQSYEQYF. The full variable domain, rest sourced from reference TRBV11-3 and TRBJ2-7, is EAGVVQSPRYKIIEKKQPVAFWCNPISGHNTLYWYLQNLGQGPELLIRYENEEAVDDSQLPKDRFSAERLKGVDSTLKIQPAELGDSAVYLCASSLTGQSYEQYFGPGTRLTVT.

This clonotype was seen only a few times. The chain links TRBV7-8 to TRBJ2-7; TRBD2 matches at 11 bases. The V gene end was trimmed by 5 bases and the J gene end by 2 bases; junction bases not matched to a gene: 11. The CDR3 contains 17 residues. Germline CDR1 SGHVS, CDR2 FQNEAQ. CDR3 DNA sequence: TGTGCCAGCAGCCGAGCCCTCACTAGCGGGGGAGCCTACGAGCAGTACTTC. Its protein product is CASSRALTSGGAYEQYF.

This clonotype has just a few counts. The chain combines TRBV20-1 with TRBJ1-5; no clear D gene. Germline V CDR1 and CDR2: DFQATT, SNEGSKA (reference sequence). Trimming stripped 6 bases from V and 2 bases from J, with 23 bases between. The CDR3 loop spans 17 amino acids. The CDR3 reads CSAIILGRSRGNQPQHF. CDR3 in DNA: TGCAGTGCCATTATCCTAGGGAGGAGTCGGGGCAATCAGCCCCAGCATTTT.

V gene TRBV7-8 combines with J gene TRBJ1-5, with unresolved D. This CDR3 spans 14 amino acids. V lost 4 bases and J 5 bases, leaving 12 bases between the germline ends. Germline V gives CDR1 SGHVS, CDR2 FQNEAQ. CDR3 residues: CASSSPGMDQPQHF. The CDR3 nucleotides are TGTGCCAGCAGCTCCCCTGGGATGGATCAGCCCCAGCATTTT.

J is TRBJ2-4 and V is TRBV7-2; TRBD1 aligns across 8 bases. The V segment lost 1 base and the J segment 2 bases; nucleotides outside the gene matches: 4. The CDR3 is made up of 16 amino acids. Germline CDR1 is SGHTA and CDR2 is FQGNSA. The CDR3 region is CASSLVRTGTKNIQYF. The CDR3 bases are TGTGCCAGCAGCTTAGTTAGGACAGGGACCAAAAACATTCAGTACTTC.

This clonotype showed up just a few times. The DNA for the CDR3 is TGTGCCAGCAGCTTAGCAGGGTCAGAGACCCAGTACTTC. Protein sequence: CASSLAGSETQYF. The chain uses TRBV7-2 and TRBJ2-5; no clear D gene. V gave up 0 bases and J gave up 4 bases, with 6 bases separating them. The CDR3 contains 13 residues. Germline assignment: CDR1 SGHTA and CDR2 FQGNSA.

The chain couples TRBV19 to TRBJ1-1, with D possibly TRBD1 on 6 matching bases. CDR1 and CDR2 (germline): LNHDA, SQIVND (reference sequence). The V and J ends lost 5 bases and 0 bases respectively, with 19 bases between them. This CDR3 has 17 amino acids. The CDR3 region is CASSADRTLYMNTEAFF. The DNA for the CDR3 is TGTGCCAGTAGTGCCGACAGGACACTTTACATGAACACTGAAGCTTTCTTT.

This clonotype came up once. As DNA, the CDR3 is TGCAGTGCTCCGACTAGCGGGGCCGAAAAACCGTTCTTC. The encoded protein is CSAPTSGAEKPFF. The chain links TRBV20-1 to TRBJ2-1, with TRBD2 matching 11 bases. V shed 5 bases, J shed 15 bases, and the junction held 12 bases outside the gene matches. Germline-derived CDR1 and CDR2 are DFQATT and SNEGSKA (reference sequence). There are 13 residues in the CDR3.